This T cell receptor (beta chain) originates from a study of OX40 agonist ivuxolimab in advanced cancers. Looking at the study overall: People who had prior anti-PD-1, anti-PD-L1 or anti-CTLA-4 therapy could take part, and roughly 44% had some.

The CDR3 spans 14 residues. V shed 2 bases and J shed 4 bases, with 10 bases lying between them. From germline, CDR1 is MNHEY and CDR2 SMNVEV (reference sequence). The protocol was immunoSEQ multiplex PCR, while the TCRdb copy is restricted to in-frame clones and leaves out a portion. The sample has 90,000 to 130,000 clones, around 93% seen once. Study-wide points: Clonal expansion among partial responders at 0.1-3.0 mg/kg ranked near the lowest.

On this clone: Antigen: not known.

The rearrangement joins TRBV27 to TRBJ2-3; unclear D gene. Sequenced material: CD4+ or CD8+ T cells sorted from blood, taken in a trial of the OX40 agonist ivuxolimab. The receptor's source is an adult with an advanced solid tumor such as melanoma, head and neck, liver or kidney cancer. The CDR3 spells CASSLKPSSDTQYF. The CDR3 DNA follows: TGTGCCAGCAGTTTAAAGCCGAGTTCAGATACGCAGTATTTT.